This TCR beta chain was sequenced for a study of blood T cell repertoires in COVID-19. Study overall: Sites in the United States, Italy and Spain provided acute and convalescent COVID-19 samples. The analysed material was cDNA or gDNA that came from T cells, B-cell-depleted T cells, or PBMCs.

Per the authors' pipeline: Estimation of nucleated cell counts relied on the amplification of reference gene primers. Generated by immunoSEQ multiplex PCR, the TCRdb table keeps only in-frame clones and is missing some. V, J and clone size derive from that table, while D and trimming were established from the DNA sequence. The table has roughly 87,000 clones, roughly 76% seen once; the top ten hold around 4.4%. This clone was observed a few times. Sequencing was carried out using peripheral blood. This receptor was identified in a woman aged 45 to 65 with acute or convalescent COVID-19.

This CDR3 reads CASSHFDGVEGYGYTF. For the CDR3, the DNA is TGTGCCAGCAGCCATTTCGATGGGGTGGAGGGCTATGGCTACACCTTC. This chain connects TRBV3-1 (or the pseudogene TRBV3-2) to TRBJ1-2; no clear D. The CDR3 extends over 16 amino acids. Deletions cut 3 bases from V and 4 bases from J, with 18 bases between. Germline-derived CDR1 and CDR2 are LGHDT and YNNKEL (reference sequence).